These 2 T cell receptor beta chains originate from one sample sequenced in a study of blood T cell repertoires in COVID-19 (dated by TCRdb to the early 2020s). The library was made by the immunoSEQ multiplex PCR assay. TCRdb stores this immuneACCESS table with in-frame sequences only. Part of the clones is absent; in the studies checked, under half of the shortfall reflects unresolved V genes, and no reason is known for the rest. The sample table lists tens of thousands of clones, approximately 89% of them with a count of one. The ten most abundant clones make up about 4.6% of the sample. Specimen: peripheral blood. Every receptor here comes from a man aged 55 to 70 with acute or convalescent COVID-19.

The chain employs TRBV5-1 and TRBJ2-7; 11 nucleotides match TRBD2. Germline V CDR1 and CDR2: SGHRS, YFSETQ. CDR3 length: 19 amino acids. Losses at the gene ends were 5 bases for V and 0 bases for J; bases not matched to a gene: 16. In DNA form, the CDR3 reads TGCGCCAGCAGATGGACTAGCGGGTTTCGTGGTGGGAGCTCCTACGAGCAGTACTTC. Protein: CASRWTSGFRGGSSYEQYF.

The rearrangement joins TRBV4-3 to TRBJ1-2, with 7 bases lining up with TRBD1. CDR3 length: 13 residues. Germline lookup yields CDR1 LGHNA and CDR2 YSLEER. After removal of 1 base from V and 10 bases from J, the junction contained 6 bases not matched to a gene. This CDR3 is CASSQGQGTNYTF. The CDR3 DNA is TGCGCCAGCAGCCAAGGACAGGGAACCAACTACACCTTC.